This T cell receptor (beta chain) was obtained from a study of cytomegalovirus exposure and HLA in healthy donors. Study-level findings and limits: Only CMV serostatus was available as immune exposure information.

Germline CDR1 SGHKS, CDR2 YYEKEE (reference sequence). The CDR3 is 16 residues long. V gave up 5 bases and J gave up 2 bases; unmatched junction bases: 10. 13 Jbeta primers and 60 Vbeta primers were used for the PCR. Original processing methods: Tens of millions of unique TCR beta chains, roughly 11 million shared, were counted in a later analysis. TCRdb's copy holds only in-frame clones and misses some; the assay was immunoSEQ multiplex PCR. That table gives V, J and clone size, and the DNA gave D and trimming. This sample has about 67,000 clones, with 80% to 90% found just once. Remarks on this clone: Its antigen is currently unknown.

This TCR was sampled from a woman aged 25 to 39 in good health and CMV-seropositive. Sequenced sample: PBMCs. This chain uses TRBV5-5 with TRBJ2-1, with TRBD1 identical over 7 bases. In nucleotides, the CDR3 is TGTGCCAGCAGTTTCTCTTCCGGGACAGCCTACAATGAGCAGTTCTTC. Encoded protein: CASSFSSGTAYNEQFF.